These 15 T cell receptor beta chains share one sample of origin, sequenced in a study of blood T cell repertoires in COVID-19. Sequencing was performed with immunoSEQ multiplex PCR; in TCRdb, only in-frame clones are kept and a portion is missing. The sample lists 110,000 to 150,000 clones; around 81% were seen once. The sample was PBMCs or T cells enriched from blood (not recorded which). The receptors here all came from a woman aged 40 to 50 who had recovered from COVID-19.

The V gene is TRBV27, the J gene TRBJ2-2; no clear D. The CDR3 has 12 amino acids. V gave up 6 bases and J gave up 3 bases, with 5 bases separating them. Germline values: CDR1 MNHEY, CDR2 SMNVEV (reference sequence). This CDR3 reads CASRRDTGELFF. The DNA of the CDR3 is TGTGCCAGCAGGAGAGACACCGGGGAGCTGTTTTTT.

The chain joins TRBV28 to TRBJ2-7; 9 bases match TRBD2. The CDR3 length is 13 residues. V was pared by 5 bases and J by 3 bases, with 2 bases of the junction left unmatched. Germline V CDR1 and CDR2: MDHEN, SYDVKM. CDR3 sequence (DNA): TGTGCCAGCAGTGATAGCGGGAGCTACGAGCAGTACTTC. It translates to CASSDSGSYEQYF.

Here the CDR3 reads CSVDSQTGVYGYTF. For the CDR3, the DNA is TGCAGCGTTGACAGTCAGACAGGGGTGTATGGCTACACCTTC. The V and J genes are TRBV29-1 and TRBJ1-2, with TRBD1 identical over 8 bases. Germline CDR1 reads SQVTM; CDR2 reads ANQGSEA. The CDR3 has 14 residues. Trimming took 3 bases from V and 5 from J; bases not matched to a gene: 8. The full variable domain, in which reference TRBV29-1 and TRBJ1-2 provide the parts outside the CDR3, is SAVISQKPSRDICQRGTSLTIQCQVDSQVTMMFWYRQQPGQSLTLIATANQGSEATYESGFVIDKFPISRPNLTFSTLTVSNMSPEDSSIYLCSVDSQTGVYGYTFGSGTRLTVV.

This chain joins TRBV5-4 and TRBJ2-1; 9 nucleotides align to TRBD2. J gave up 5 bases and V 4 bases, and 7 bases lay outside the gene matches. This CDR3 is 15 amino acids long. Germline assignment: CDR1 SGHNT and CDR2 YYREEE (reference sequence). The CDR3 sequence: CASSPGPSGDNEQFF. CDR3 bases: TGTGCCAGCAGCCCGGGGCCTAGCGGGGACAATGAGCAGTTCTTC.

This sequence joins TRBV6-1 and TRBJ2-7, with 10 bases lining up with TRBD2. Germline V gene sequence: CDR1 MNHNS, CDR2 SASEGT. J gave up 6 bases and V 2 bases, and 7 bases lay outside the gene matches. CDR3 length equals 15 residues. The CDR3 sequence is CASSERSGGGAEQYF. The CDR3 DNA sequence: TGTGCCAGCAGTGAAAGGAGCGGGGGGGGTGCCGAGCAGTACTTC.

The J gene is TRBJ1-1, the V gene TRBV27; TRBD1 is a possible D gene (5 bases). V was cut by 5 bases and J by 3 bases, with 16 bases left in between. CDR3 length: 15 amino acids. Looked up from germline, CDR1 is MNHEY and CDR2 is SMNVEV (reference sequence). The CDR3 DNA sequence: TGTGCCAGCAGTCCGTCCGGGGGGTGGGACACTGAAGCTTTCTTT. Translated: CASSPSGGWDTEAFF.

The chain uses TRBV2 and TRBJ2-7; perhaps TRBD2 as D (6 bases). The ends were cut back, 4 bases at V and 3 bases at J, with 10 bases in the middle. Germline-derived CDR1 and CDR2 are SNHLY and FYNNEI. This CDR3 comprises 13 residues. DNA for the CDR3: TGTGCCAGCAGTGTCCAGGGAGGCTACGAGCAGTACTTC. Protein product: CASSVQGGYEQYF.

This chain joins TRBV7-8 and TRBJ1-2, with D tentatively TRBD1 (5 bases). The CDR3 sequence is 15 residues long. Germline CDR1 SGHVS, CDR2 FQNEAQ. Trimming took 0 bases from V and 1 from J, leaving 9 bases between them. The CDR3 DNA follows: TGTGCCAGCAGCTTAGCAGGGGCCGGTAACTATGGCTACACCTTC. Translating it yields CASSLAGAGNYGYTF.

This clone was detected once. The CDR3 is CAWRDSPNYGYTF. CDR3 nucleotides: TGTGCCTGGAGGGACAGCCCTAACTATGGCTACACCTTC. This chain connects TRBV30 to TRBJ1-2; D possibly corresponds to TRBD1 (6 bases). Germline values: CDR1 GTSNPN, CDR2 SVGIG (reference sequence). The CDR3 has 13 amino acids. The V end was cut by 3 bases, the J end by 0 bases, with 8 bases between.

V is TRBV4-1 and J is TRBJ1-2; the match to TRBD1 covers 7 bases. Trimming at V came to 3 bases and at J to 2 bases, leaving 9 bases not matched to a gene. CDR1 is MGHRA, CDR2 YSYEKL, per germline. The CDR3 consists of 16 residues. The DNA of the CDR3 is TGCGCCAGCAGCCAGACAACAGGGGAGGAAAACTATGGCTACACCTTC. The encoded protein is CASSQTTGEENYGYTF.

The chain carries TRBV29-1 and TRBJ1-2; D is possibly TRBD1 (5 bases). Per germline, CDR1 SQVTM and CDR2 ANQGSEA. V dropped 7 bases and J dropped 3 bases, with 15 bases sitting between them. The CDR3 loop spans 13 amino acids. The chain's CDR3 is CSALKGEDYGYTF. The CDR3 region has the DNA TGCAGCGCTCTGAAAGGGGAGGACTATGGCTACACCTTC. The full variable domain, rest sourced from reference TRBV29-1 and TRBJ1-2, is SAVISQKPSRDICQRGTSLTIQCQVDSQVTMMFWYRQQPGQSLTLIATANQGSEATYESGFVIDKFPISRPNLTFSTLTVSNMSPEDSSIYLCSALKGEDYGYTFGSGTRLTVV.

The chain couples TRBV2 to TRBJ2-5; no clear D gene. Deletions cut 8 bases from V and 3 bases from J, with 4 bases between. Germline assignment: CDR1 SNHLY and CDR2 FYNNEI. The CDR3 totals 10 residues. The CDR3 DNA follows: TGTGCCAGCCCCGAAGAGACCCAGTACTTC. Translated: CASPEETQYF.

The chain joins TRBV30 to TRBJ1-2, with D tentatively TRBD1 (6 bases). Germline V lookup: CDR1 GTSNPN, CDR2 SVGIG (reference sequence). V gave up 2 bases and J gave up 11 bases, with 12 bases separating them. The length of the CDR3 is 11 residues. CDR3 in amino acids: CAWSLEGGYTF. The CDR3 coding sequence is TGTGCCTGGAGTCTTGAGGGGGGGTACACCTTC.

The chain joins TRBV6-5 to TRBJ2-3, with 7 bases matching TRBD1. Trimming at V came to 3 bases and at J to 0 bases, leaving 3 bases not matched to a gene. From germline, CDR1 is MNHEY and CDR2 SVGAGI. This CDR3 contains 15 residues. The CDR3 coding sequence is TGTGCCAGCAGTTATGGGACAGCTAGCACAGATACGCAGTATTTT. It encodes CASSYGTASTDTQYF.

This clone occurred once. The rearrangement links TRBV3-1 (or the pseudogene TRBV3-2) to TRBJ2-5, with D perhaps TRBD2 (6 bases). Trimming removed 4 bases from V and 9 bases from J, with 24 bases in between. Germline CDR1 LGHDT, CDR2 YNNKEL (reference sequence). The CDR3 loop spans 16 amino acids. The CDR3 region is CASSLLPERVGEAQYF. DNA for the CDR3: TGTGCCAGCAGCCTCCTACCGGAGCGCGTAGGGGAGGCCCAGTACTTC.